These 25 T cell receptor beta chains were all obtained from the same sample, sequenced in a study of naive and memory T cell subsets. The beta constant-region primer was an equimolar mix of two oligonucleotides covering TRBC1 and TRBC2. MiXCR was run by TCRdb on the UMI-ligation and nested PCR reads, yielding one entry per CDR3 protein. Here the sample spans some 28,000 distinct CDR3 sequences, roughly 10% being singletons. Sequencing was done on a sample of effector memory CD4+ T cells from blood. The subset was: effector memory, CD45RA- CD27-. All receptors derive from a human donor in good health.

This clonotype was detected ten times or more. This chain links TRBV12-3 or TRBV12-4 with TRBJ2-1; the D call may be TRBD1 or TRBD2 (5 bases each). The CDR3 sequence is 13 residues long. Trimming left V 5 bases short and J 9 bases short, with 14 bases between. In DNA, the CDR3 is TGTGCCAGCAGTACACTGGGGGACGGTGAGCAGTTCTTC. Its protein product is CASSTLGDGEQFF.

This clonotype occurred many times. The chain uses TRBV6-5 and TRBJ2-2; possibly TRBD1 or TRBD2 for D (5 bases each). V was clipped by 6 bases and J by 5 bases, with 16 bases between them. The CDR3 contains 15 residues. Germline values: CDR1 MNHEY, CDR2 SVGAGI. This CDR3 reads CASRKPGRVTGELFF. The DNA of the CDR3 is TGTGCCAGCAGGAAACCGGGACGGGTAACCGGGGAGCTGTTTTTT.

The V call is TRBV7-9, the J call TRBJ2-2; 12 positions agree with TRBD2. The CDR3 consists of 19 residues. Germline V gene lookup returns CDR1 SEHNR and CDR2 FQNEAQ (reference sequence). V lost 4 bases to trimming and J lost 4 bases; unmatched junction nucleotides: 13. The CDR3 bases are TGTGCCAGCAGCTCACCGAAGACTAGCGGGAGCGGTGGCACCGGGGAGCTGTTTTTT. Translated, it gives CASSSPKTSGSGGTGELFF.

This clonotype was counted many times. J is TRBJ2-6 and V is TRBV2, with unresolved D. Germline-derived CDR1 and CDR2 are SNHLY and FYNNEI. The V and J ends lost 6 bases and 0 bases respectively, with 9 bases between them. The CDR3 has 15 residues. The CDR3 reads CASRASSSGANVLTF. CDR3 nucleotides: TGTGCCAGCAGGGCCTCATCCTCTGGGGCCAACGTCCTGACTTTC.

This clonotype is classed as medium-sized. The V call is TRBV19, the J call TRBJ2-1; tentative D call: TRBD2 (5 bases). Trimming removed 9 bases at V and 7 bases at J, with 19 bases between. The CDR3 extends over 14 amino acids. Germline V lookup: CDR1 LNHDA, CDR2 SQIVND (reference sequence). CDR3 region: CASIRRAGENEQFF. The CDR3 DNA reads TGTGCCAGCATCCGACGAGCCGGGGAGAATGAGCAGTTCTTC.

This clonotype was seen ten or more times. The V gene is TRBV6-2 or TRBV6-3, the J gene TRBJ1-6; 8 positions agree with TRBD1. The CDR3 has 17 amino acids. Germline CDR1 MNHEY, CDR2 SVGEGT. V was clipped by 7 bases and J by 2 bases; unmatched bases: 10. The CDR3 DNA reads as TGTGCCAGCAATCCATGGACAGGGCGGACCTATAATTCACCCCTCCACTTT. Protein product: CASNPWTGRTYNSPLHF.

CDR3 residues: CASSLGGWPQHF. The CDR3 DNA follows: TGTGCCAGCAGTTTAGGTGGGTGGCCCCAGCATTTT. The chain is built from TRBV28 and TRBJ1-5; D call uncertain. The CDR3 spans 12 residues. CDR1 and CDR2 (germline): MDHEN, SYDVKM. Trimming pared 2 bases from V and 9 bases from J, leaving 8 bases between.

Ten or more counts support this clonotype. V gene TRBV29-1 combines with J gene TRBJ1-1; TRBD1 is a possible D gene (6 bases). Germline lookup yields CDR1 SQVTM and CDR2 ANQGSEA. Trimming left V 4 bases short and J 1 base short, with 16 bases between. This CDR3 is 15 amino acids long. Written as DNA, the CDR3 is TGCAGCGTTGTATCCAGGGGCGCCGCGAACACTGAAGCTTTCTTT. Its translation: CSVVSRGAANTEAFF. Filled out from reference TRBV29-1 and TRBJ1-1, the complete variable domain reads SAVISQKPSRDICQRGTSLTIQCQVDSQVTMMFWYRQQPGQSLTLIATANQGSEATYESGFVIDKFPISRPNLTFSTLTVSNMSPEDSSIYLCSVVSRGAANTEAFFGQGTRLTVV.

V usage is TRBV15 and J usage is TRBJ1-4; no definite D call. This CDR3 has 13 amino acids. Trimming removed 1 base at V and 7 bases at J, with 7 bases between. Germline CDR1 is LNHNV and CDR2 is YYDKDF (reference sequence). The CDR3, as DNA: TGTGCCACCAGCAGAGTACACTCTGAAAAACTGTTTTTT. Residues: CATSRVHSEKLFF.

Many counts were recorded for this clonotype. The chain joins TRBV7-2 to TRBJ2-3; 12 nucleotides align to TRBD2. The ends lost 4 bases at V and 8 bases at J; junction bases unmatched: 7. CDR1 and CDR2 from the germline V gene are SGHTA and FQGNSA. This CDR3 contains 15 residues. Here the CDR3 DNA reads TGTGCCAGCAGCTCTAGCGGGAGGGCCCCCGCTACGCAGTATTTT. The encoded protein is CASSSSGRAPATQYF.

This clonotype came up many times. The chain joins TRBV5-4 to TRBJ2-1; 8 bases are shared with TRBD2. This CDR3 contains 15 residues. Germline V lookup: CDR1 SGHNT, CDR2 YYREEE (reference sequence). J gave up 3 bases and V 3 bases, and 5 bases lay outside the gene matches. In nucleotides, the CDR3 is TGTGCCAGCAGCTCGGGGGGGACCCGCTACAATGAGCAGTTCTTC. Translated, it gives CASSSGGTRYNEQFF.

V usage is TRBV20-1 and J usage is TRBJ2-3, with no clear D. V gave up 3 bases and J gave up 0 bases, with 13 bases separating them. The germline V gene has CDR1 DFQATT and CDR2 SNEGSKA (reference sequence). CDR3 length: 15 amino acids. The CDR3 region is CSASALSSSTDTQYF. The CDR3 nucleotides read TGCAGTGCTAGCGCTCTATCTTCCAGCACAGATACGCAGTATTTT.

The chain has TRBV4-2 and TRBJ1-1, with a tentative D call TRBD1 (5 bases). Germline lookup yields CDR1 LGHNA and CDR2 YNFKEQ. The CDR3 contains 16 residues. Trimming cost V 5 bases and J 5 bases, with 21 bases left between them. CDR3 loop: CASSEVSQGVGTEAFF. The DNA for the CDR3 is TGTGCCAGCAGCGAAGTGAGTCAGGGTGTGGGAACTGAAGCTTTCTTT.

CDR3 sequence (DNA): TGTGCCAGCATCAAGTCCCCCACGAACACTGAAGCTTTCTTT. Protein: CASIKSPTNTEAFF. The chain recombines TRBV12-3 or TRBV12-4 with TRBJ1-1; no clear D gene. There are 14 residues in the CDR3. V lost 7 bases and J 1 base, leaving 13 bases between the germline ends.

This clonotype was observed a handful of times. CDR3 region: CASSLGPGTDTQYF. The CDR3 DNA sequence: TGTGCCAGCAGCTTAGGCCCGGGCACAGATACGCAGTATTTT. The rearrangement uses TRBV7-2 and TRBJ2-3; D not certain. Trimming cost V 1 base and J 1 base, with 6 bases left between them. Germline V gene lookup returns CDR1 SGHTA and CDR2 FQGNSA. This CDR3 is built from 14 residues.

V gene TRBV7-8 combines with J gene TRBJ1-1, with D tentatively TRBD1 (5 bases). CDR1 is SGHVS, CDR2 FQNEAQ, per germline. The V gene lost 4 bases and the J gene lost 4 bases, with 13 bases spanning the gap. The CDR3 is 14 amino acids. The DNA for the CDR3 is TGTGCCAGCAGCTCTTTCATGGGGGGCACTGAAGCTTTCTTT. Its protein is CASSSFMGGTEAFF.

This clonotype was counted at least ten times. The chain carries TRBV20-1 and TRBJ2-3, with D hard to call. CDR1 and CDR2 (germline): DFQATT, SNEGSKA (reference sequence). The CDR3 is 15 residues long. V was clipped by 6 bases and J by 4 bases, with 20 bases between them. CDR3 residues: CSAEPWKAGSDTQYF. Here the CDR3 DNA reads TGCAGTGCCGAACCGTGGAAGGCAGGTTCAGATACGCAGTATTTT.

This chain uses TRBV28 with TRBJ2-7; possible D gene TRBD1, 6 bases. This CDR3 has 12 amino acids. Trimming removed 9 bases from V and 2 bases from J, with 11 bases in between. Germline V gene lookup returns CDR1 MDHEN and CDR2 SYDVKM. For the CDR3, the DNA is TGTGCCAGTCGGACAGCGCCCTACGAGCAGTACTTC. Translating it yields CASRTAPYEQYF.

The sample holds many counts of this clonotype. The V and J genes are TRBV19 and TRBJ2-7; a weak D match, TRBD2 (5 bases). The germline CDR1 and CDR2 sequences are LNHDA and SQIVND (reference sequence). The V gene lost 5 bases and the J gene lost 2 bases, with 10 bases spanning the gap. This CDR3 comprises 13 residues. The CDR3 DNA sequence: TGTGCCAGTAGTGTAGCGTCCGCCTACGAGCAGTACTTC. It specifies CASSVASAYEQYF. The full variable domain, with the rest looked up from reference TRBV19 and TRBJ2-7, is DGGITQSPKYLFRKEGQNVTLSCEQNLNHDAMYWYRQDPGQGLRLIYYSQIVNDFQKGDIAEGYSVSREKKESFPLTVTSAQKNPTAFYLCASSVASAYEQYFGPGTRLTVT.

This chain connects TRBV12-3 or TRBV12-4 to TRBJ2-2, with a weak D call TRBD1 (6 bases). This CDR3 region has 13 residues. Trimming cost V 2 bases and J 12 bases, with 13 bases left between them. The CDR3 is CASSLRRTEQLFF. In DNA form, the CDR3 reads TGTGCCAGCAGTTTACGTAGGACAGAGCAGCTGTTTTTT.

The chain recombines TRBV7-9 with TRBJ1-2, with 9 bases matching TRBD1. CDR3 length: 15 residues. Germline V gene sequence: CDR1 SEHNR, CDR2 FQNEAQ (reference sequence). J was trimmed by 3 bases and V by 0 bases; bases with no gene match: 2. CDR3 in amino acids: CASSLAQGAYYGYTF. CDR3 DNA sequence: TGTGCCAGCAGCTTAGCACAGGGGGCTTACTATGGCTACACCTTC.

This clonotype was detected only a few times. This sequence joins TRBV7-2 and TRBJ1-1; D gene ambiguous. In germline, CDR1 is SGHTA, CDR2 FQGNSA. The germline V and J ends were trimmed by 8 bases and 0 bases, with 13 bases remaining between them. CDR3 length: 14 residues. CDR3 bases: TGTGCCAGCCTGAGAGACGGTATGAACACTGAAGCTTTCTTT. Translation gives CASLRDGMNTEAFF.

The V call is TRBV7-2, the J call TRBJ1-2; possibly TRBD1 for D (5 bases). The CDR3 covers 14 residues. The V gene lost 0 bases and the J gene lost 7 bases, with 12 bases spanning the gap. CDR1 and CDR2 from the germline V gene are SGHTA and FQGNSA. The chain's CDR3 is CASSLASRGGGYTF. The CDR3 nucleotides read TGTGCCAGCAGCTTAGCGAGTAGGGGCGGTGGCTACACCTTC.

This clonotype appeared many times. The V call is TRBV7-2, the J call TRBJ2-7; 7 nucleotides match TRBD1. Trimming at V came to 5 bases and at J to 0 bases, leaving 4 bases not matched to a gene. The CDR3 contains 14 residues. Germline V gene lookup returns CDR1 SGHTA and CDR2 FQGNSA. CDR3 coding DNA: TGTGCCAGCAGCCGGGACAGCTCCTCCTACGAGCAGTACTTC. This gives the protein CASSRDSSSYEQYF.

This clonotype was detected once. The chain combines TRBV12-5 with TRBJ1-1; D gene uncertain. The germline V gene encodes CDR1 LGHNT and CDR2 FRNRAP. This CDR3 comprises 15 residues. The ends were cut back, 3 bases at V and 2 bases at J, with 13 bases in the middle. CDR3 region: CASGFPGGGNTEAFF. The CDR3 nucleotides are TGTGCTAGTGGTTTCCCGGGAGGTGGAAACACTGAAGCTTTCTTT.